These 18 T cell receptor beta chains originate from one sample sequenced in a study of blood T cell repertoires in COVID-19. TCRdb's copy holds only in-frame clones and misses some; the assay was immunoSEQ multiplex PCR. The data show roughly 110,000 clones, 80% to 85% seen once. Source material: peripheral blood. The receptors come from a man in his 70s with acute or convalescent COVID-19.

The chain combines TRBV19 with TRBJ1-1; D gene uncertain. Between the trimmed V and J ends, which lost 9 bases and 0 bases, there was a span of 20 bases. CDR3 size: 16 residues. Germline V gene data show CDR1 as LNHDA and CDR2 as SQIVND (reference sequence). The CDR3: CARGSEKDAMNTEAFF. The DNA of the CDR3 is TGTGCCAGAGGAAGCGAGAAGGATGCAATGAACACTGAAGCTTTCTTT.

V is TRBV9 and J is TRBJ2-2; tentatively, D is TRBD2 (7 bases). The germline V gene encodes CDR1 SGDLS and CDR2 YYNGEE. The ends were cut back, 1 base at V and 0 bases at J, with 16 bases in the middle. The CDR3 totals 18 residues. In nucleotides, the CDR3 is TGTGCCAGCAGCGTACAAATGGGGGGGCCCGCGAACACCGGGGAGCTGTTTTTT. Amino acid sequence: CASSVQMGGPANTGELFF.

V and J are TRBV6-5 and TRBJ2-2; TRBD1 might be the D (5 bases). Germline V gives CDR1 MNHEY, CDR2 SVGAGI. The germline V and J ends were trimmed by 2 bases and 5 bases, with 9 bases remaining between them. The CDR3 runs to 14 residues. The chain's CDR3 is CASSYRGFTGELFF. Written as DNA, the CDR3 is TGTGCCAGCAGTTACAGGGGATTTACCGGGGAGCTGTTTTTT.

The chain is built from TRBV19 and TRBJ2-7; D is unclear. Germline V CDR1 and CDR2: LNHDA, SQIVND (reference sequence). The CDR3 consists of 12 residues. Trimming took off 4 bases at V and 4 bases at J, with 8 bases between the two ends. The CDR3: CASSSNSYEQYF. In DNA form, the CDR3 reads TGTGCCAGTAGTAGTAACTCTTACGAGCAGTACTTC.

The V gene is TRBV29-1, the J gene TRBJ2-1, with 7 bases aligning to TRBD2. Germline loops: CDR1 SQVTM, CDR2 ANQGSEA. V dropped 8 bases and J dropped 7; count of bases not matched to a gene: 11. This CDR3 has 13 residues. CDR3 in DNA: TGCAGCTTGGGGGAGGGGATGGAGAATGAGCAGTTCTTC. It encodes CSLGEGMENEQFF.

The chain recombines TRBV6-5 with TRBJ1-2, with D hard to call. This CDR3 comprises 15 residues. CDR1 is MNHEY, CDR2 SVGAGI, per germline. The V end lost 0 bases, the J end lost 3 bases, and 11 bases lay between the germline ends. CDR3 DNA: TGTGCCAGCAGTTACTCAGCAGGCGTTGACTATGGCTACACCTTC. This sequence encodes CASSYSAGVDYGYTF.

The chain couples TRBV29-1 to TRBJ1-1; weak D call: TRBD1 (6 bases). V lost 4 bases and J 3 bases, leaving 15 bases between the germline ends. This CDR3 has 14 amino acids. CDR1 and CDR2 (germline): SQVTM, ANQGSEA. This CDR3 reads CSVVRGAADTEAFF. In nucleotides, the CDR3 is TGCAGCGTTGTTCGGGGGGCGGCGGACACTGAAGCTTTCTTT.

Only a few counts were recorded for this clone. This sequence joins TRBV27 and TRBJ2-2, with D uncertain. The CDR3 spans 15 residues. Germline assignment: CDR1 MNHEY and CDR2 SMNVEV (reference sequence). Trimming pared 5 bases from V and 2 bases from J, leaving 12 bases between. The CDR3 loop is CASSIYTVNTGELFF. CDR3 nucleotide sequence: TGTGCCAGCAGTATATACACCGTCAACACCGGGGAGCTGTTTTTT.

This clone was found once. The chain couples TRBV10-2 to TRBJ2-3; 9 positions match TRBD2. Germline V CDR1 and CDR2: WSHSY, SAAADI. This CDR3 has 15 amino acids. J was trimmed by 5 bases and V by 8 bases; bases with no gene match: 11. For the CDR3, the DNA is TGCGCCAGCGGAGTCCCTGCGGGGGGGCTAGATACGCAGTATTTT. This codes for CASGVPAGGLDTQYF.

The chain carries TRBV6-5 and TRBJ1-6, with D tentatively TRBD1 (6 bases). The CDR3 totals 13 residues. Germline loops: CDR1 MNHEY, CDR2 SVGAGI. The V end lost 8 bases, the J end lost 6 bases, and 11 bases lay between the germline ends. The CDR3 coding sequence is TGTGCCAGCGTAGGCAGGGGTAATTCACCCCTCCACTTT. It specifies CASVGRGNSPLHF.

Concerning this clone: This CDR3 is also generated by other DNA sequences in the sample. This chain connects TRBV5-1 to TRBJ2-3; TRBD1 aligns across 7 bases. V dropped 4 bases and J dropped 2; count of bases not matched to a gene: 4. The CDR3 consists of 14 residues. CDR1 SGHRS and CDR2 YFSETQ come from the germline V gene. This chain's CDR3 is CASSLGQDTDTQYF. The CDR3 nucleotides are TGCGCCAGCAGCCTAGGACAGGACACAGATACGCAGTATTTT.

V usage is TRBV7-8 and J usage is TRBJ2-5; 8 bases agree with TRBD2. The CDR3 length is 14 residues. Germline CDR1 is SGHVS and CDR2 is FQNEAQ. The V segment lost 5 bases and the J segment 4 bases; nucleotides outside the gene matches: 6. CDR3 amino acids: CASSPGGSGETQYF. The DNA for the CDR3 is TGTGCCAGCAGCCCGGGGGGGTCAGGAGAGACCCAGTACTTC.

V usage is TRBV18 and J usage is TRBJ1-6, with TRBD1 matching 7 bases. The ends lost 3 bases at V and 6 bases at J; junction bases unmatched: 5. Germline-derived CDR1 and CDR2 are KGHSH and LQKENI. The CDR3 sequence is 15 residues long. The DNA for the CDR3 is TGTGCCAGCTCACCCCGGGACAGCGGTAATTCACCCCTCCACTTT. It is translated as CASSPRDSGNSPLHF.

With respect to this clone: At one end the junction does not follow the germline gene, possibly because of a read error. This chain joins TRBV5-4 and TRBJ2-7; D may be TRBD1 (5 bases). The germline V gene has CDR1 SGHNT and CDR2 YYREEE (reference sequence). This CDR3 has 14 residues. The CDR3: CASSPIQADGPSDF. The CDR3 DNA is TGTGCCAGCAGCCCAATACAGGCGGACGGCCCAAGTGACTTC. Based on the CDR3 plus reference TRBV5-4 and TRBJ2-7, the full variable domain is ETGVTQSPTHLIKTRGQQVTLRCSSQSGHNTVSWYQQALGQGPQFIFQYYREEENGRGNFPPRFSGLQFPNYSSELNVNALELDDSALYLCASSPIQADGPSDFGPGTRLTVT.

This clone was detected a few times. This chain links TRBV7-9 with TRBJ1-2, with TRBD1 identical over 9 bases. Germline CDR1 SEHNR, CDR2 FQNEAQ (reference sequence). The junction had 5 bases not matched to a gene; V was cut back by 3 bases and J by 0 bases. CDR3 length: 16 residues. CDR3 residues: CASSLGTGSTNYGYTF. The DNA of the CDR3 is TGTGCCAGCAGCTTGGGGACAGGGTCGACTAACTATGGCTACACCTTC.

The V gene is TRBV12-3 or TRBV12-4, the J gene TRBJ2-3; D may be TRBD2 (5 bases). V lost 7 bases and J lost 7, with 9 bases in between. The CDR3 consists of 11 residues. CDR3 loop: CASKEGHTQYF. For the CDR3, the DNA is TGTGCCAGCAAAGAGGGTCATACGCAGTATTTT.

This clone was picked up one time. V and J are TRBV5-1 and TRBJ2-7, with a tentative D call TRBD1 (5 bases). Trimming took off 0 bases at V and 6 bases at J, with 13 bases between the two ends. Germline CDR1 is SGHRS and CDR2 is YFSETQ. CDR3 length: 14 amino acids. CDR3 loop: CASSLGGRVGEQYF. Here the CDR3 DNA reads TGCGCCAGCAGCTTGGGAGGCAGGGTGGGCGAGCAGTACTTC.

The chain combines TRBV6-4 with TRBJ2-3; weak D call: TRBD1 (6 bases). Germline V gene data show CDR1 as MRHNA and CDR2 as SNTAGT. The CDR3 covers 16 residues. V was shortened by 3 bases and J by 2 bases, with 15 bases between the two germline ends. Here the CDR3 reads CASSESTGLATDTQYF. The CDR3, as DNA: TGTGCCAGCAGTGAATCCACAGGGTTAGCCACAGATACGCAGTATTTT.